Below, 11 T cell receptor beta chains from the same sample are listed, as sequenced in a study of Tregs in tolerant kidney transplant recipients. Using immunoSEQ multiplex PCR, the repertoire was profiled, and TCRdb retains in-frame clones only, with some absent. The sample lists 60,000 or so clones, 75% to 90% occurring once. The sequencing used Tregs from blood, collected before the transplant. These TCRs come from a human donor who received a combined kidney and bone marrow transplant.

The V and J genes are TRBV10-3 and TRBJ1-3; tentatively, D is TRBD1 (6 bases). In germline, CDR1 is ENHRY, CDR2 SYGVKD. Trimming left V 8 bases short and J 4 bases short, with 15 bases between. The CDR3 sequence is 14 residues long. As DNA, the CDR3 is TGTGCCATCGACGCGTTAGGGGGAGGAAACACCATATATTTT. Amino acid sequence: CAIDALGGGNTIYF.

This clone was seen a few times. Other DNA sequences within the sample encode an identical CDR3. The gene calls are TRBV5-1 and TRBJ2-5; D perhaps matches TRBD1 (6 bases). The CDR3 has 14 amino acids. Germline-derived CDR1 and CDR2 are SGHRS and YFSETQ. The V gene lost 0 bases and the J gene lost 5 bases, with 11 bases spanning the gap. The chain's CDR3 is CASSLGDRGETQYF. CDR3 sequence (DNA): TGCGCCAGCAGCTTGGGGGATAGGGGGGAGACCCAGTACTTC.

This clone was observed a single time. The rearrangement uses TRBV7-2 and TRBJ2-7; maybe TRBD2 (6 bases). Germline V gene sequence: CDR1 SGHTA, CDR2 FQGNSA. The CDR3 loop spans 16 amino acids. V was clipped by 3 bases and J by 2 bases, with 17 bases between them. This chain's CDR3 is CASSLGLFAGPYEQYF. CDR3 in DNA: TGTGCCAGCAGCTTGGGGCTCTTTGCGGGGCCCTACGAGCAGTACTTC.

The rearrangement links TRBV19 to TRBJ1-2, with D perhaps TRBD1 (6 bases). Trimming stripped 2 bases from V and 4 bases from J, with 8 bases between. The V gene's germline CDR1 is LNHDA and CDR2 SQIVND (reference sequence). The CDR3 runs to 13 residues. The DNA of the CDR3 is TGTGCCAGTAGTATACAAGGGGGCTATGGCTACACCTTC. It specifies CASSIQGGYGYTF.

This sequence joins TRBV5-1 and TRBJ2-7, with a possible D match to TRBD1 (5 bases). The germline V gene encodes CDR1 SGHRS and CDR2 YFSETQ. Trimming removed 4 bases from V and 6 bases from J, with 23 bases in between. The CDR3 loop spans 16 amino acids. CDR3 in amino acids: CASSALHWGRRSEQYF. CDR3 nucleotides: TGCGCCAGCAGCGCACTTCACTGGGGCCGGCGGAGCGAGCAGTACTTC.

The genes are TRBV9 and TRBJ1-2, with 8 bases identical to TRBD1. The CDR3 has 16 amino acids. V trimming: 3 bases; J trimming: 9 bases; junction bases outside the gene matches: 16. Germline assignment: CDR1 SGDLS and CDR2 YYNGEE. CDR3 amino acids: CASSATGQGGSIRYTF. The DNA for the CDR3 is TGTGCCAGCAGCGCCACCGGACAGGGTGGGTCAATCCGCTACACCTTC. The variable domain in full, completed from reference TRBV9 and TRBJ1-2, reads DSGVTQTPKHLITATGQRVTLRCSPRSGDLSVYWYQQSLDQGLQFLIQYYNGEERAKGNILERFSAQQFPDLHSELNLSSLELGDSALYFCASSATGQGGSIRYTFGSGTRLTVV.

The chain links TRBV28 to TRBJ1-1, with D possibly being TRBD1 (5 bases). Germline loops: CDR1 MDHEN, CDR2 SYDVKM. This CDR3 is built from 16 residues. Trimming left V 0 bases short and J 1 base short, with 12 bases between. CDR3 protein: CASSLWRGLGNTEAFF. The DNA of the CDR3 is TGTGCCAGCAGTTTATGGAGGGGATTGGGGAACACTGAAGCTTTCTTT.

The chain carries TRBV2 and TRBJ2-2, with 9 bases matching TRBD2. CDR1 SNHLY and CDR2 FYNNEI come from the germline V gene. The CDR3 is made up of 16 amino acids. V gave up 3 bases and J gave up 4 bases; unmatched junction bases: 6. This CDR3 reads CASSDIAGVRTGELFF. As DNA, the CDR3 is TGTGCCAGCAGTGATATAGCGGGGGTACGCACCGGGGAGCTGTTTTTT.

This clone was detected a few times. The chain carries TRBV5-1 and TRBJ1-1; maybe TRBD1 (6 bases). The CDR3 consists of 14 residues. The germline CDR1 and CDR2 sequences are SGHRS and YFSETQ. V lost 2 bases, J lost 6 bases, and 14 bases lay in between. CDR3 amino acids: CASSFEPRGAEAFF. DNA of the CDR3: TGCGCCAGCAGCTTTGAACCTAGGGGGGCTGAAGCTTTCTTT.

The chain joins TRBV19 to TRBJ2-3, with TRBD1 matching 8 bases. The CDR3 spans 13 residues. The J segment lost 3 bases and the V segment lost 7 bases, leaving 3 bases of the junction unmatched. Germline V gene data show CDR1 as LNHDA and CDR2 as SQIVND (reference sequence). CDR3 DNA sequence: TGTGCCAGTAAAAACAGGGGGACAGATACGCAGTATTTT. It is translated as CASKNRGTDTQYF.

The J gene is TRBJ2-1, the V gene TRBV11-3; D uncertain. The CDR3 contains 14 residues. CDR1 and CDR2 (germline): SGHNT, YENEEA. V was clipped by 8 bases and J by 0 bases, with 11 bases between them. CDR3 bases: TGTGCCAGCGGTAAGGGTAGCTCCTACAATGAGCAGTTCTTC. Its protein product is CASGKGSSYNEQFF.